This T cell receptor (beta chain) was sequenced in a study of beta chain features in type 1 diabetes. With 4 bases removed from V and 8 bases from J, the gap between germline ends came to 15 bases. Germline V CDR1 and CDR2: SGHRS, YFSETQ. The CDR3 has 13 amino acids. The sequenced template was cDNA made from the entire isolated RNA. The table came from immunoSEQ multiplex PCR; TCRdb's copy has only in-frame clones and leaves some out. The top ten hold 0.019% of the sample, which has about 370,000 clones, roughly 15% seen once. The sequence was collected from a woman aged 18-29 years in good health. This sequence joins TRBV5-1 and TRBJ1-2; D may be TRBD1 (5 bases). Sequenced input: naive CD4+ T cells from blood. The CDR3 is CASSTEGAEGYTF. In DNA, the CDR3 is TGCGCCAGCAGCACTGAAGGGGCGGAAGGCTACACCTTC.